Listed here are 14 T cell receptor beta chains from one sample, sequenced in a study of T cells in Graves' hyperthyroidism and ophthalmopathy. Researchers amplified the TCR beta CDR3 regions from RNA transcripts. Carried out on the TCR CDR3, a first-round RT-PCR used the HTBI primer set. TCRdb re-called the multiplex PCR reads through MiXCR, storing one row per CDR3 protein. This table holds about 96,000 distinct CDR3 sequences, around 50% found once. Sequencing was done on a sample of blood. These receptors were obtained from a woman aged 40 to 50 with Graves' hyperthyroidism.

This clonotype was seen a handful of times. The CDR3 loop is CASSELAGVRETQYF. In nucleotides, the CDR3 is TGTGCCAGCAGTGAACTAGCGGGAGTCAGGGAGACCCAGTACTTC. The rearrangement joins TRBV2 to TRBJ2-5, with 10 bases fitting TRBD2. The CDR3 length is 15 residues. CDR1 is SNHLY and CDR2 is FYNNEI in the germline V gene. With V trimmed by 2 bases and J by 5 bases, 5 bases remained unmatched.

V and J are TRBV29-1 and TRBJ1-2; the D gene is possibly TRBD1 (5 bases). The CDR3 is made up of 14 amino acids. The V and J ends lost 6 bases and 3 bases respectively, with 17 bases between them. The germline gives CDR1 SQVTM, CDR2 ANQGSEA. In nucleotides, the CDR3 is TGCAGCGTCATCGTAGCAGGGACTTACTATGGCTACACCTTC. As protein: CSVIVAGTYYGYTF. Using reference TRBV29-1 and TRBJ1-2 for the parts outside the CDR3, the full variable domain is SAVISQKPSRDICQRGTSLTIQCQVDSQVTMMFWYRQQPGQSLTLIATANQGSEATYESGFVIDKFPISRPNLTFSTLTVSNMSPEDSSIYLCSVIVAGTYYGYTFGSGTRLTVV.

The V and J genes are TRBV7-9 and TRBJ1-1; 10 bases map to TRBD1. Germline V gene data show CDR1 as SEHNR and CDR2 as FQNEAQ (reference sequence). CDR3 length: 15 amino acids. V was clipped by 1 base and J by 6 bases; unmatched bases: 5. This CDR3 reads CASSLGDRGLAEAFF. DNA for the CDR3: TGTGCCAGCAGCTTAGGGGACAGGGGACTCGCTGAAGCTTTCTTT.

This clonotype has ten or more counts. The chain uses TRBV9 and TRBJ1-2; tentatively, D is TRBD1 (6 bases). Deletions cut 5 bases from V and 2 bases from J, with 25 bases between. Germline V CDR1 and CDR2: SGDLS, YYNGEE. The CDR3 runs to 18 residues. The CDR3 here is CASRGEGGDARNNYGYTF. CDR3 bases: TGTGCCAGCAGAGGTGAAGGGGGGGACGCCAGAAACAACTATGGCTACACCTTC.

The table lists this clonotype with many counts. V is TRBV20-1 and J is TRBJ1-3; D is ambiguous. The CDR3 has 15 residues. Per the germline V gene, CDR1 is DFQATT and CDR2 is SNEGSKA (reference sequence). V was trimmed by 5 bases and J by 0 bases, leaving 14 bases between them. CDR3 sequence: CSAAPGYRSGNTIYF. For the CDR3, the DNA is TGCAGTGCTGCCCCGGGGTACCGCTCTGGAAACACCATATATTTT.

The chain joins TRBV15 to TRBJ1-6; a possible D gene is TRBD1 (5 bases). The germline V gene has CDR1 LNHNV and CDR2 YYDKDF (reference sequence). CDR3 size: 13 residues. Trimming cost V 8 bases and J 10 bases, with 15 bases left between them. The CDR3 loop is CATPGQGESPLHF. In nucleotides, the CDR3 is TGTGCCACCCCGGGGCAGGGCGAATCACCCCTCCACTTT. The full variable domain, with the rest looked up from reference TRBV15 and TRBJ1-6, is DAMVIQNPRYQVTQFGKPVTLSCSQTLNHNVMYWYQQKSSQAPKLLFHYYDKDFNNEADTPDNFQSRRPNTSFCFLDIRSPGLGDTAMYLCATPGQGESPLHFGNGTRLTVT.

Points on this clonotype: A much larger clone differs by one base, so this may be a read error. The conserved phenylalanine or tryptophan is not found at the CDR3 terminus, so this likely reflects a read error. The chain is built from TRBV7-2 and TRBJ1-5, with D unresolved. The germline V and J ends were trimmed by 6 bases and 5 bases, with 17 bases remaining between them. The CDR3 loop spans 15 amino acids. Germline-derived CDR1 and CDR2 are SGHTA and FQGNSA. CDR3 sequence reads: CASSAEGLKDQPQHL. Written as DNA, the CDR3 is TGTGCCAGCAGTGCGGAGGGTCTGAAAGATCAGCCCCAGCATCTT.

V usage is TRBV20-1 and J usage is TRBJ2-5; weak D call: TRBD1 (6 bases). Germline V gives CDR1 DFQATT, CDR2 SNEGSKA (reference sequence). The CDR3 runs 12 residues. V was shortened by 6 bases and J by 5 bases, with 13 bases between the two germline ends. CDR3 sequence: CSAPEGDETQYF. CDR3 DNA sequence: TGCAGTGCCCCCGAGGGGGACGAGACCCAGTACTTC.

V usage is TRBV3-1 and J usage is TRBJ1-2; D not certain. Germline V gene data show CDR1 as LGHDT and CDR2 as YNNKEL (reference sequence). This CDR3 contains 14 residues. Trimming removed 0 bases at V and 2 bases at J, with 7 bases between. The CDR3 coding sequence is TGTGCCAGCAGCCAAGACCGAAGGAACTATGGCTACACCTTC. This codes for CASSQDRRNYGYTF.

The sample holds many counts of this clonotype. The V gene is TRBV12-3 or TRBV12-4, the J gene TRBJ1-6, with D uncertain. CDR3 length: 13 residues. Trimming took off 10 bases at V and 9 bases at J, with 16 bases between the two ends. This chain's CDR3 is CATRFGDVSPLHF. The CDR3 nucleotides are TGTGCCACAAGGTTTGGGGATGTTTCACCCCTCCACTTT.

V is TRBV7-2 and J is TRBJ2-7; D perhaps matches TRBD1 (5 bases). This CDR3 contains 15 residues. Per the germline V gene, CDR1 is SGHTA and CDR2 is FQGNSA. The V end was cut by 8 bases, the J end by 4 bases, with 21 bases between. CDR3 protein: CASSHPRTWIYEQYF. The CDR3 nucleotides are TGTGCCAGCTCACACCCCAGGACATGGATATACGAGCAGTACTTC.

The chain combines TRBV29-1 with TRBJ1-5, with 7 bases aligning to TRBD1. The V and J ends lost 4 bases and 4 bases, in that order; junction bases with no gene match: 4. The germline gives CDR1 SQVTM, CDR2 ANQGSEA. The CDR3 consists of 13 residues. The CDR3, as DNA: TGCAGCGTTGGGGAGGGGGCGAATCAGCCCCAGCATTTT. The encoded protein is CSVGEGANQPQHF.

This clonotype has a count of ten or more. This rearrangement joins TRBV28 to TRBJ1-5, with D unclear. Trimming took 1 base from V and 6 from J, leaving 10 bases between them. The CDR3 is made up of 14 amino acids. CDR1 is MDHEN, CDR2 SYDVKM, per germline. The CDR3 sequence is CASSLFGWGQPQHF. The DNA for the CDR3 is TGTGCCAGCAGTTTATTCGGGTGGGGTCAGCCCCAGCATTTT.

This rearrangement joins TRBV6-5 to TRBJ2-2, with 12 bases identical to TRBD2. The CDR3 spans 15 residues. V lost 6 bases to trimming and J lost 5 bases; unmatched junction nucleotides: 4. Germline V lookup: CDR1 MNHEY, CDR2 SVGAGI. The CDR3: CASRGTSGWTGELFF. The CDR3 bases are TGTGCCAGCAGAGGGACTAGCGGGTGGACCGGGGAGCTGTTTTTT.